This T cell receptor (beta chain) was sequenced in a study of T cells in localized non-small cell lung cancer. Whole-study results and caveats: Median detection of top 100 tumor clones in adjacent lung was 57 clones.

Germline assignment: CDR1 SQVTM and CDR2 ANQGSEA. This CDR3 has 14 residues. V was shortened by 4 bases and J by 0 bases, with 10 bases between the two germline ends. Some clones are missing from TCRdb's copy, which holds only in-frame ones; the method was immunoSEQ multiplex PCR. The repertoire holds tens of thousands of clones, 70% to 90% seen once, with 9.4% in the top ten. As regards this clone: What it recognizes is unknown.

This chain connects TRBV29-1 to TRBJ2-1; D ambiguous. Sequenced here: peripheral blood mononuclear cells, sampled before any cancer treatment. This clonotype originated in a woman between 40 and 69 years old with stage III lung adenocarcinoma. For the CDR3, the DNA is TGCAGCGTTGGGGTCCCAAGCTCCTACAATGAGCAGTTCTTC. It yields the protein CSVGVPSSYNEQFF.